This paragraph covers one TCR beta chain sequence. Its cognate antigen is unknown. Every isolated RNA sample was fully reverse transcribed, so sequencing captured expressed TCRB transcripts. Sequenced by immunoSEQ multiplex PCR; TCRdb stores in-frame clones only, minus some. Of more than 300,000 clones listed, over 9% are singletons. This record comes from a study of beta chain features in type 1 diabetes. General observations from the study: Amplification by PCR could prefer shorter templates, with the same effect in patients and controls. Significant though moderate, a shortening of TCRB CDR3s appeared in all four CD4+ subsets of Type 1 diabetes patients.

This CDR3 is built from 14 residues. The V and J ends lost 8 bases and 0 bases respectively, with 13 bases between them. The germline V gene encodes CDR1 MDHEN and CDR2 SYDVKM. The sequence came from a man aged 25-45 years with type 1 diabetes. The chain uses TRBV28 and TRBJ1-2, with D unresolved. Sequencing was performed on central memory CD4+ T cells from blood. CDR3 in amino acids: CASHNVITNYGYTF. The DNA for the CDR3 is TGTGCCAGCCATAACGTTATAACTAACTATGGCTACACCTTC.